This T cell receptor beta chain derives from a study of blood T cell repertoires in COVID-19 (dated by TCRdb to 2018 to 2021). With regard to the full study: Samples from collaborators originated in the United States, Italy and Spain and spanned both the acute and convalescent phases of COVID-19. The material from the prospective study consisted of cDNA or gDNA derived from T cells, B-cell-depleted T cells, or PBMCs. Deeply sampled blood TCRbeta repertoires from subjects exposed to, actively infected with, or recovered from COVID-19 were included in the dataset. The repertoires were released in a freely available public database meant as a resource for research on the immune response to SARS-CoV-2. The samples were drawn from two sources: the first 160 participants of the ongoing ImmuneRACE study, and approximately 1,300 subjects contributed by 6 global collaborators. A de-identified subject ID, COVID-19 status, age in years and sex were almost always included in the sample metadata. HLA class I and class II types, where available, came from metadata supplied by the sample provider rather than from assay-based typing. Overall study outcomes, separate from this receptor: The amount of clinical and demographic metadata varied by source and participant and was provided uncurated.

Remarks on this clone: Its specific antigen is unknown. It has no much larger one-base neighbor in the sample; base qualities were not kept.

The collaborating institutions used their own protocols to collect whole blood in K2EDTA tubes. For TCRbeta analysis, collaborators shipped samples as frozen whole blood, isolated PBMCs, or DNA extracted from either of those sample types. The immunoSEQ Assay, a bias-controlled multiplex PCR, was used to amplify TCRbeta CDR3 regions from genomic DNA. The authors' analysis ran thus. Nucleated cell counts per sample were estimated from amplification of reference gene primers within the assay. To quantify the absolute abundance of each unique TCRbeta CDR3 rearrangement, sequence reads were collapsed and filtered. For each sample, productive Simpson clonality was calculated as the square root of Simpson's diversity index across productive rearrangements. TCRdb limited this immuneACCESS table to in-frame rearrangements with V and J called. A share of clones is missing; checked studies link under half to unresolved V genes, and the rest is unexplained. That table supplies the V and J calls and clone size; D and trimming were determined from the DNA. Present in this sample are under 200,000 clones, approximately 87% of which were seen just once. The ten top clones hold over 3.5% of the sample.

The CDR3 sequence holds 15 residues, the cysteine and phenylalanine included. Here the CDR3 DNA is all that survives: 45 bases in frame from base 1. From the germline V gene (reference sequence), CDR1 is LNHDA and CDR2 is SQIVND. Trimming removed 4 bases from V and 1 base from J, leaving 11 bases between the germline ends. Material for sequencing was peripheral blood. The sequence joins TRBV19 to TRBJ1-3, with TRBD1 perhaps the D gene, on 6 matching bases. The clonotype originates from a man between 18 and 35 years old with active or convalescent COVID-19. For the CDR3, the sequence is CASSTQGTSGNTIYF. The DNA sequence follows: TGTGCCAGTAGTACCCAAGGGACATCTGGAAACACCATATATTTT.